This T cell receptor (beta chain) was sequenced during a study of cytomegalovirus exposure and HLA in healthy donors (dated by TCRdb to the late 2010s). Study-level background: According to an earlier analysis of 587 of the donors, roughly 180 million T cells yielded 100 million or so unique TCR beta sequences and around 280 Gb of sequence data. All discovery cohort repertoires had been generated using a single sequencing platform. Rather than drawing on any new phenotypic data, the later analysis identified candidate immune exposures from TCR beta sequences and the way those sequences occurred across donors. A later genetic analysis used genome-wide SNP genotypes for about 60% of the roughly 700 donors, treating that subset as a discovery cohort. High-throughput TCR immunosequencing, statistical association of individual TCRs with disease status, and machine learning were combined to predict cytomegalovirus infection status. A separate validation cohort of 90 to 150 different subjects was used in addition to the approximately 670-subject first cohort. Among the roughly 390 genotyped donors, around 81% belonged to the genetic ancestry cluster associated with self-reported Caucasian donors. Because of strong linkage in the cohort, roughly five DR-DQ haplotypes were treated as single units for association and clustering. Donor age, sex, ethnicity and CMV serostatus were collected together with the repertoire data. Using immunosequencing, the study profiled T cell repertoires from roughly 650 subjects and related those repertoires to cytomegalovirus serostatus. Across 398 genotyped donors of the cohort, an average of about 220,000 unique TCR beta nucleotide sequences per donor were sequenced, and about a sixth of those sequences were non-productive. An earlier analysis of several hundred of the donors applied high-throughput TCR beta sequencing to assess whether each TCR beta V gene segment acted as functional or pseudogenic. Both class I and class II loci were covered by HLA typing, at four-digit resolution. The study aimed to test whether signatures of past pathogen exposure could be identified by cataloging public T cell receptors. Roughly 300 gigabases of sequencing data and tens of millions of unique TCR sequences were included in an early release covering about 700 HLA-typed donors. In a later analysis, previously published TCR beta repertoires from 600 to 850 donors were re-analyzed and high-resolution HLA genotyping was added so that TCR occurrence patterns could be studied. The number of donors typed differed by locus, with 629-630 for A, B, C, DRB1 and DQB1, roughly 550 for DQA1, some 570 for DPA1, and some 450 for DPB1.

Note on this clone: Its specific antigen is unknown. Base qualities are not recorded, but no much larger clone differs from it by a single base.

Points the paper makes about the study in general: A cluster of highly shared sequence variants was judged likely to represent a technical artifact of the sequencing pipeline. The classifier was reported to diagnose cytomegalovirus status with high specificity and sensitivity in both the original cohort and the validation cohort. V-gene and J-gene trimming of TCR beta chains was associated with a missense DCLRE1C variant in a later genetic analysis, and the association was replicated in an independent cohort. HLA typing was unavailable for some donors at each locus, so association tests used only the typed subset. A total of 164 TCR beta chains were listed by the study as associated with cytomegalovirus. For the cohort, immune exposure information was limited to CMV serostatus. Assigning TCR associations to individual alleles was difficult when HLA alleles, especially DR and DQ, strongly co-occurred. In vitro tests confirmed that a few of the cytomegalovirus-associated TCR beta chains recognize cytomegalovirus antigens. Linkage disequilibrium might explain the correlated functional status among segregating V segments, but an unknown experimental factor could not be ruled out. This cohort had only TCR beta chains sequenced, and the lack of alpha or paired-chain data limited which features could be detected. Specific HLA alleles were associated with 15,000 to 20,000 TCR beta sequences at a false discovery rate of 0.05 in a later analysis. A later analysis found that HLA-associated TCR beta chains were more clonally expanded and had lower generation probabilities than equally common non-associated chains. While some public TCRs were present in many individuals, most TCR sequences turned up only very rarely across donors. In an earlier analysis of 587 of the donors, most TCR beta V segments were observed in productive rearrangements about 87% or about 30% of the time, broadly matching IMGT annotations. A further reported finding was that TCR beta sequences accurately predicted the HLA-A and HLA-B alleles for most subjects in the first cohort. Some IMGT-functional V segments, including TRBV6-2 and TRBV6-3, could not be told apart with the 87-base-pair reads, so those segments were excluded. In a later genetic analysis, fewer N-insertions in productive TCRs were reported among donors in an Asian-associated ancestry cluster than the roughly 640-donor mean. Sequencing depth was assumed to be roughly uniform across donors in the presence/absence analyses, though that assumption may not hold. In a later analysis, TCR association rates were found to vary across HLA loci, with the most associated TCRs seen for DRB1 alleles and the fewest for HLA-C alleles. The authors suggested that the approach could potentially be extended to other disease states and immunological phenotypes. According to a later analysis, parvovirus B19, influenza, CMV and Epstein-Barr virus appeared linked to several top co-occurrence clusters. In a later analysis, most CMV-associated TCR beta chains were found to appear HLA-restricted, with HLA associations seemingly driven largely by CMV exposure. Because counts were too low, seventeen rarely observed V segments, including chromosome 9 orphons, were left out of the earlier analysis of some 600 of the donors.

The cohort comprised some 680 healthy bone marrow donors. Cohort members were all nominally healthy when sampled, although unrecorded immune exposures were likely present. The donor tested CMV seropositive, placing the donor among the roughly 300 seropositive members of the cohort. A peripheral blood sample was provided by each donor, and peripheral blood mononuclear cells were used for TCR beta sequencing. Genomic DNA extraction from the blood cell samples was performed with the Qiagen DNeasy Blood Extraction Kit. CDR1 is given as LGHNA and CDR2 as YNFKEQ, both from the germline V gene. The CDR3 numbers 18 residues from cysteine through phenylalanine. Just the 54-base CDR3 DNA is kept, in frame starting at base 1. At the junction V is shortened by 5 bases and J by 0 bases, with 22 bases in between. Receptor amplification or capture employed the immunoSEQ multiplex PCR assay. A mixture of 60 forward primers for TCR Vbeta segments and 13 reverse primers for TCR Jbeta segments was used in the multiplex PCR. The CDR3 region of rearranged TCR beta genes was amplified from genomic DNA by a multiplex PCR assay. The amplified TCR beta libraries were sequenced on the Illumina HiSeq System as 87-base-pair reads. Per the original workflow: A later analysis tallied approximately 87 million unique TCR beta chains across the 600 to 700 repertoires, and some 10 million of those chains were shared by two or more donors. A nearest-neighbor algorithm error-corrected the raw reads and collapsed the reads into unique sequences, merging closely related sequences to remove PCR and sequencing errors. Alignment of CDR3 sequences to IMGT reference sequences was used to assign V, D and J gene segments. Each retained sequence needed at least a six-nucleotide match to both a V gene segment and a J gene segment. A rearrangement counted as productive if the CDR3 had no stop codons and remained in frame with V and J, and every other rearrangement counted as non-productive. Following IMGT convention, CDR3 was defined as the stretch from the second conserved V-encoded cysteine up to the conserved J-encoded phenylalanine. The earlier analysis of fewer than 700 of the donors excluded sequences that lacked an unambiguous match to a single V gene segment. An earlier analysis of a few hundred of the donors called V segments functional above 56.7% productive rearrangements and segregating when the between-donor standard deviation exceeded 5%. A statistical classification framework was built to diagnose cytomegalovirus status from the catalog of TCR beta chain sequences. A later analysis assigned V and J genes by comparing TCR nucleotide sequences with IMGT/GENE-DB human TR gene sequences. Using the TCRdist pipeline, a later analysis assigned CDR3 sequences along with most-parsimonious VDJ recombination scenarios. A later analysis defined each TCR beta chain by its CDR3 amino acid sequence plus V-gene family, and excluded reads lacking a unique V-gene family. A later analysis removed 592 highly shared, low-generation-probability nucleotide sequences to deal with suspected cross-contamination and a sequencing artifact. In a later analysis, a clonal expansion index was calculated for each public chain from normalized within-repertoire ranks of inferred template counts. A later analysis computed generation probabilities with a VDJ recombination model fitted to out-of-frame rearrangements, and checked the results against IGoR. Hypergeometric tests were used in a later analysis to score TCR-TCR, TCR-HLA and TCR-CMV co-occurrence, with a repertoire-size bias correction applied to the TCR pairs. To estimate false discovery rates, a later analysis permuted the HLA or CMV assignments 20 times. In a later analysis, co-occurring TCRs were grouped with DBSCAN, and TCRdist sequence similarity was added when clustering was performed within HLA-allele-positive subsets. Co-occurrence clustering excluded repertoires with fewer than 30,000 or more than 120,000 public chains, plus five with anomalous nucleotide sharing. TCRdb limited this immuneACCESS table to in-frame rearrangements with V and J called. A share of clones is missing; checked studies link under half to unresolved V genes, and the rest is unexplained. That table furnishes V, J and clone size, whereas the DNA furnished D and trimming. The sample table contains about 160,000 clones; only one count was recorded for roughly three quarters of them. The ten largest clonotypes hold 7.4% of the sample.

The V gene is TRBV4-2 and the J gene is TRBJ1-1; the best D guess is TRBD1, with 5 bases matching. The sequenced material came from PBMCs. The source of this sequence is a male donor in good health and CMV-seropositive. The CDR3 region: CASSSPWGQGTMNTEAFF. The DNA sequence reads TGTGCCAGCAGCTCCCCCTGGGGTCAGGGAACCATGAACACTGAAGCTTTCTTT.